The clone carrying this T cell receptor beta chain has just a few counts. Its antigen is still unknown. The data derive from a study of blood T cells in healthy people across ages. Notes on the study in general: Donor CMV infection status was unknown, possibly confounding age-related changes in expanded clonotypes. Diversity of TCR beta per million T cells declined in a roughly linear way with age.

The CDR3 runs 13 residues. The V gene's germline CDR1 is KGHSH and CDR2 LQKENI. The ends were cut back, 6 bases at V and 8 bases at J, with 16 bases in the middle. Next came a second PCR, run for about 6 to 12 cycles, which used a sample-barcoded 5' primer along with a J-beta primer mix. Through a template-switch adaptor with 12 random nucleotides, each cDNA molecule received a tag. Sequencing yielded, for each sample, at least 3 million paired-end reads carrying CDR3. TCRdb re-called the 5' RACE reads with MiXCR, one entry per CDR3 protein. The sample includes 700,000 or so distinct CDR3 sequences, 22% seen only once; the top ten take under 25%.

The sequenced sample consisted of blood. This sequence was found in a man between 70 and 80 years old in good health. The rearrangement joins TRBV18 to TRBJ1-1, with a tentative D call TRBD1 (5 bases). The CDR3 DNA follows: TGTGCCAGCTCCCAAGCAACGGGGCGGGAAGCTTTCTTT. It translates to CASSQATGREAFF. The variable domain in full, with the rest retrieved from reference TRBV18 and TRBJ1-1, is NAGVMQNPRHLVRRRGQEARLRCSPMKGHSHVYWYRQLPEEGLKFMVYLQKENIIDESGMPKERFSAEFPKEGPSILRIQQVVRGDSAAYFCASSQATGREAFFGQGTRLTVV.